Below are 2 T cell receptor beta chains sequenced from a single sample in a study of blood T cell repertoires in COVID-19. The method was immunoSEQ multiplex PCR; TCRdb's version includes in-frame clones alone and lacks a portion of them. The sample yields approximately 72,000 clones, roughly 80% seen once. The sequenced sample consisted of peripheral blood. The receptors were gathered from a man aged 50-59 years with active COVID-19.

This sequence joins TRBV2 and TRBJ1-4; 8 bases align to TRBD1. The germline V gene encodes CDR1 SNHLY and CDR2 FYNNEI. CDR3 length equals 15 residues. Trimming removed 5 bases from V and 8 bases from J; junction bases left unmatched: 10. The CDR3 reads CASSWGTGAREKLFF. In nucleotides, the CDR3 is TGTGCCAGCAGTTGGGGGACAGGAGCGAGGGAAAAACTGTTTTTT.

This rearrangement joins TRBV18 to TRBJ2-2; D is unresolved. CDR1 KGHSH and CDR2 LQKENI come from the germline V gene. CDR3 length: 13 residues. V lost 3 bases to trimming and J lost 5 bases, with 7 bases between them. CDR3 bases: TGTGCCAGCTCACCCCTCTTTACCGGGGAGCTGTTTTTT. Amino acid sequence: CASSPLFTGELFF.